These T cell receptor beta chains were read from a single sample in a study of T cell clones after liver transplantation. Profiled with immunoSEQ multiplex PCR; TCRdb holds only in-frame clones, not every one. The table lists tens of thousands of clones, 65% to 85% of them singletons. The source material was CD4+ T cells from blood, sampled approximately 45 months after liver transplant. The receptors come from a human patient who received a liver transplant. The T cells may come from the graft donor. The CDR3 runs from the conserved cysteine through the conserved F or W. Fields, in order: clone size, V gene, J gene, D gene, CDR3 DNA, CDR3 protein. D genes are given only for firm matches. Size values are once, few and many counts, or a class for expanded clones, and some rows have none.

>once|TRBV27|TRBJ1-1|TRBD1
TGTGCCAGCAGTCTCAAGGCCCCAGACAGGGGGCGCATTACTGAAGCTTTCTTT
CASSLKAPDRGRITEAFF
>-|TRBV30|TRBJ2-2|TRBD1
TGTGCCTGGAGTTCTACAGGGGGCACCGGGGAGCTGTTTTTT
CAWSSTGGTGELFF
>-|TRBV11-2|TRBJ2-3|-
TGTGCCAGCAGCTTAGGGTATGATACGCAGTATTTT
CASSLGYDTQYF
>-|TRBV28|TRBJ1-3|-
TGTGCCAGCAGTTTCGGGCAATCGGACCGTGGAAACACCATATATTTT
CASSFGQSDRGNTIYF
>-|TRBV5-1|TRBJ1-1|-
TGCGCCAGCAGCTTGGACGTGGGGCGTGAAGCTTTCTTT
CASSLDVGREAFF
>once|TRBV7-2|TRBJ1-2|-
TGTGCCAGCAGCTTAGAGGCAGGAAACTATGGCTACACCTTC
CASSLEAGNYGYTF
>-|TRBV28|TRBJ1-5|-
TGTGCCAGCAGTTTTGCTCACGGCAATCAGCCCCAGCATTTT
CASSFAHGNQPQHF
>-|TRBV28|TRBJ1-2|-
TGTGCCAGCAGTCCCGGGGGTTTCTCAGGGATCCCTTATGGCTACACCTTC
CASSPGGFSGIPYGYTF
>-|TRBV28|TRBJ1-5|-
TGTGCCAGCAGTTTAGTAAGCAGGGTTGGTCAGCCCCAGCATTTT
CASSLVSRVGQPQHF
>-|TRBV6-1|TRBJ2-1|-
TGTGCCAGCAGTGAAGCGCGGACTTCCCGAGCCTACAATGAGCAGTTCTTC
CASSEARTSRAYNEQFF
>-|TRBV28|TRBJ1-5|-
TGTGCCAGCAGTTTATACCCCCGGCGGAGCAATCAGCCCCAGCATTTT
CASSLYPRRSNQPQHF
>-|TRBV28|TRBJ1-1|-
TGTGCCAGCACCCAATACACTGAAGCTTTCTTT
CASTQYTEAFF
>-|TRBV28|TRBJ2-7|-
TGTGCCAGCAGTCCCCATCAATTCCTAGTGGGGGAGCAGTACTTC
CASSPHQFLVGEQYF
>few|TRBV7-9|TRBJ1-1|-
TGTGCCAGCAGCTTAGAAACATACATGAACACTGAAGCTTTCTTT
CASSLETYMNTEAFF
>-|TRBV9|TRBJ2-3|-
TGTGCCAGCAGCGTCATGGACAGTCTGAAGGGAGATACGCAGTATTTT
CASSVMDSLKGDTQYF
>once|TRBV2|TRBJ1-2|TRBD1
TGTGCCAGCAGTGAAAGGGGGCTTAACTATGGCTACACCTTC
CASSERGLNYGYTF
>-|TRBV11-2|TRBJ1-3|-
TGTGCCAGCAGCTTAAACTCAGTCTCTGGAAACACCATATATTTT
CASSLNSVSGNTIYF
>many|TRBV4-2|TRBJ1-2|-
TGTGCCAGCAGCTTATATGGCTACACCTTC
CASSLYGYTF
>-|TRBV6-5|TRBJ2-2|TRBD2
TGTGCCAGCATAATACTAGCGACCGGGGAGCTGTTTTTT
CASIILATGELFF
>-|TRBV28|TRBJ2-1|-
TGTGCCAGCAGTCTCATGACCCGAGATGAGCAGTTCTTC
CASSLMTRDEQFF
>-|TRBV5-3|TRBJ2-1|TRBD2
TGTGCCAGCAGTAAGGGAGGGACCTACAATGAGCAGTTCTTC
CASSKGGTYNEQFF
>medium-sized|TRBV7-2|TRBJ1-2|-
TGTGCCAGCAGTCGCCAGAGGGGCGACGGCTACACCTTC
CASSRQRGDGYTF
>-|TRBV5-1|TRBJ2-7|TRBD1
TGCGCCAGCAGCTTGGCCCCGGGACAGGGGAAACACGAGCAGTACTTC
CASSLAPGQGKHEQYF
>-|TRBV18|TRBJ2-7|TRBD1
TGTGCCAGCTCACCTTGGCAGGGGGCGCTTGAGCAGTACTTC
CASSPWQGALEQYF
>-|TRBV14|TRBJ2-7|TRBD2
TGTGCCAGCAGCTTTCGAGCGGGAGCAGGAACCTACGAGCAGTACTTC
CASSFRAGAGTYEQYF
>-|TRBV28|TRBJ1-2|-
TGTGCCAGTGTTCGGAGCCCCTATGGCTACACCTTC
CASVRSPYGYTF
>few|TRBV30|TRBJ2-3|-
TGTGCCTGGAGTTCGGGAGATACGCAGTATTTT
CAWSSGDTQYF
>few|TRBV9|TRBJ1-1|TRBD1
TGTGCCAGCAGCGGGACAGGGGAGTGGTACACTGAAGCTTTCTTT
CASSGTGEWYTEAFF
>-|TRBV5-6|TRBJ1-1|-
TGTGCCAGCAGCTTGTGGGGCGGAGGGGAAGCTTTCTTT
CASSLWGGGEAFF
>-|TRBV18|TRBJ2-5|-
TGTGCCAGCTCACCACCCGGGGGTGGCGAGACCCAGTACTTC
CASSPPGGGETQYF
>-|TRBV11-2|TRBJ1-2|-
TGTGCCAGCAGCTTAAGGGACGGGGATGGCTACACCTTC
CASSLRDGDGYTF
>-|TRBV5-1|TRBJ2-1|-
TGCGCCAGCAGCTTAAGCCCGGACCGGTACAATGAGCAGTTCTTC
CASSLSPDRYNEQFF
>-|TRBV7-2|TRBJ1-1|-
TGTGCCAGCAGCTCCCCTTCAGGCGTTGCGAGCACTGAAGCTTTCTTT
CASSSPSGVASTEAFF
>-|TRBV29-1|TRBJ2-2|TRBD2
TGCAGCGTTGTTAGCGGGACGATAATCACCGGGGAGCTGTTTTTT
CSVVSGTIITGELFF
>-|TRBV4-3|TRBJ2-7|-
TGCGCCAGCAGCCCCGGGACGGGCTTGGACGAGCAGTACTTC
CASSPGTGLDEQYF
>-|TRBV27|TRBJ2-1|TRBD1
TGTGCCAGCAGTTATTACTTCCGGGACAGGATTTACAATGAGCAGTTCTTC
CASSYYFRDRIYNEQFF
>-|TRBV19|TRBJ1-5|-
TGTGCCAGTAGTATCGGCAGGAACAATCAGCCCCAGCATTTT
CASSIGRNNQPQHF
>-|TRBV28|TRBJ2-7|-
TGTGCCAGCAGTCGGGACCCTGGGGAGCAGTACTTC
CASSRDPGEQYF
>-|TRBV14|TRBJ1-1|TRBD1
TGTGCCAGCAGCCTAGGACAGGTTAGGGGGAACACTGAAGCTTTCTTT
CASSLGQVRGNTEAFF
>-|TRBV5-4|TRBJ2-5|TRBD2
TGTGCCAGCAGCATCCTAGGCGGGAGAAAAGAGACCCAGTACTTC
CASSILGGRKETQYF
>-|TRBV2|TRBJ1-5|TRBD1
TGTGCCAGCAGTGAGGAACAGGGGCAATATAGCAATCAGCCCCAGCATTTT
CASSEEQGQYSNQPQHF
>once|TRBV5-1|TRBJ2-3|-
TGCGCCAGCAGCCCGGTGGGTGGGTTAGATACGCAGTATTTT
CASSPVGGLDTQYF
>-|TRBV4-1|TRBJ1-3|-
TGCGCCAGCAGCGGCGCGACGCTAGCTAGCTCTGGAAACACCATATATTTT
CASSGATLASSGNTIYF
>few|TRBV6-5|TRBJ2-1|-
TGTGCCAGTCGACAGGGAGGGAATGAGCAGTTCTTC
CASRQGGNEQFF
>-|TRBV6-5|TRBJ2-7|TRBD1
TGTGCCAGCACCTATACAGGGGGCGCGTACGAGCAGTACTTC
CASTYTGGAYEQYF
>few|TRBV2|TRBJ2-7|-
TGTGCCAGCAGTGAAGTACCTAACTACGAGCAGTACTTC
CASSEVPNYEQYF